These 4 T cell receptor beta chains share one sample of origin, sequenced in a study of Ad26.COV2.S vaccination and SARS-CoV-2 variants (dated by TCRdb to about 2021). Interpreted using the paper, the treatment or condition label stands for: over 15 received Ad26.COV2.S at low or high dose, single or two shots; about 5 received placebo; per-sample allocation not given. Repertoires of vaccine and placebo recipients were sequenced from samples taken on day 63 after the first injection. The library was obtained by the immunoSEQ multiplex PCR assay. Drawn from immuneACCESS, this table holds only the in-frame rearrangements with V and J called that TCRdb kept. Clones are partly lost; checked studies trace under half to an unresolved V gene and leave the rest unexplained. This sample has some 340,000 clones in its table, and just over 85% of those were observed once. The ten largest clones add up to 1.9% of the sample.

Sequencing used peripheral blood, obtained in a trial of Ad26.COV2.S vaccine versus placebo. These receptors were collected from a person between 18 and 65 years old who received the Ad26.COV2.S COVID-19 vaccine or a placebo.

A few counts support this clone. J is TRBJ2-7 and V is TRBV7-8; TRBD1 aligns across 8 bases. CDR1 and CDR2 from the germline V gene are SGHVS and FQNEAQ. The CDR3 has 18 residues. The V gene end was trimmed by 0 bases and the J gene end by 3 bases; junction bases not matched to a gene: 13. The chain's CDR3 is CASSLAGQGAYRGYEQYF. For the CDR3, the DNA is TGTGCCAGCAGCTTAGCGGGCCAGGGGGCATATCGAGGCTACGAGCAGTACTTC. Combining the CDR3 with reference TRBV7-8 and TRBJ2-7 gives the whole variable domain GAGVSQSPRYKVAKRGQDVALRCDPISGHVSLFWYQQALGQGPEFLTYFQNEAQLDKSGLPSDRFFAERPEGSVSTLKIQRTQQEDSAVYLCASSLAGQGAYRGYEQYFGPGTRLTVT.

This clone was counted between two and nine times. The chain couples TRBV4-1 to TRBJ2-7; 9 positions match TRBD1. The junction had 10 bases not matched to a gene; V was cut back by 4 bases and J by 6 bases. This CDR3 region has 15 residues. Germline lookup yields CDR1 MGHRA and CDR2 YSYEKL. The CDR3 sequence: CASSLAGQGQGEQYF. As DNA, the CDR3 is TGCGCCAGCAGCCTGGCCGGACAGGGGCAGGGCGAGCAGTACTTC.

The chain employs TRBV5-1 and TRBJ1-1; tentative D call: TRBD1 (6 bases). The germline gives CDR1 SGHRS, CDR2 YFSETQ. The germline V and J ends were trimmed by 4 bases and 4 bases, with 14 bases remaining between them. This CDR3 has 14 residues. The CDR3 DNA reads TGCGCCAGCAGCCCCAAACAGGGAGTCACTGAAGCTTTCTTT. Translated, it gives CASSPKQGVTEAFF.

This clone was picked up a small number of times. CDR3 coding DNA: TGTGCCAGCAGCTTAGATCATGGACAGAGATATAATTCACCCCTCCACTTT. Translation: CASSLDHGQRYNSPLHF. The J gene is TRBJ1-6, the V gene TRBV7-2; tentative D call: TRBD1 (6 bases). V was trimmed by 1 base and J by 4 bases, leaving 14 bases between them. The V gene's germline CDR1 is SGHTA and CDR2 FQGNSA. The CDR3 runs to 17 residues. The full variable domain, rest sourced from reference TRBV7-2 and TRBJ1-6, is GAGVSQSPSNKVTEKGKDVELRCDPISGHTALYWYRQSLGQGLEFLIYFQGNSAPDKSGLPSDRFSAERTGGSVSTLTIQRTQQEDSAVYLCASSLDHGQRYNSPLHFGNGTRLTVT.